The 30 T cell receptor beta chains below were found in one sample sequenced in a study of blood T cell repertoires in COVID-19. The assay was immunoSEQ multiplex PCR, and TCRdb's table has in-frame clones only and misses some. The sample has some 530,000 clones; about nine tenths are singletons. The sequenced material came from PBMCs or T cells enriched from blood (not recorded which). The receptors originated from a woman aged 60-75 years who had recovered from COVID-19.

The chain joins TRBV18 to TRBJ2-1, with 8 nucleotides matching TRBD1. This CDR3 comprises 15 residues. Trimming at V came to 3 bases and at J to 4 bases, leaving 5 bases not matched to a gene. Per the germline V gene, CDR1 is KGHSH and CDR2 is LQKENI. The chain's CDR3 is CASSPGQGLYNEQFF. The CDR3 nucleotides read TGTGCCAGCTCACCTGGACAGGGTCTTTACAATGAGCAGTTCTTC.

V usage is TRBV6-5 and J usage is TRBJ1-1, with D tentatively TRBD1 (6 bases). Germline-derived CDR1 and CDR2 are MNHEY and SVGAGI. V shed 6 bases and J shed 4 bases, with 12 bases lying between them. This CDR3 is built from 13 residues. This CDR3 is CASRLQGFTEAFF. CDR3 in DNA: TGTGCCAGCAGATTGCAGGGGTTCACTGAAGCTTTCTTT.

The V gene is TRBV11-2, the J gene TRBJ1-6; TRBD1 agrees at 10 bases. Looked up from germline, CDR1 is SGHAT and CDR2 is FQNNGV. The V gene end was trimmed by 5 bases and the J gene end by 5 bases; junction bases not matched to a gene: 3. The length of the CDR3 is 15 residues. The CDR3 here is CASSQTGGDNSPLHF. In nucleotides, the CDR3 is TGTGCCAGCAGCCAGACAGGGGGCGATAATTCACCCCTCCACTTT.

This clone has only a few counts. V usage is TRBV5-4 and J usage is TRBJ1-6; 9 bases match TRBD1. CDR3 length: 16 residues. With V trimmed by 3 bases and J by 8 bases, 9 bases remained unmatched. The germline CDR1 and CDR2 sequences are SGHNT and YYREEE (reference sequence). CDR3 region: CASSSKKQGADSPLHF. CDR3 coding DNA: TGTGCCAGCAGCTCTAAAAAACAGGGGGCGGATTCACCCCTCCACTTT. Full variable domain (rest looked up from reference TRBV5-4 and TRBJ1-6): ETGVTQSPTHLIKTRGQQVTLRCSSQSGHNTVSWYQQALGQGPQFIFQYYREEENGRGNFPPRFSGLQFPNYSSELNVNALELDDSALYLCASSSKKQGADSPLHFGNGTRLTVT.

The CDR3 loop is CASSSRFGGYTF. The CDR3 DNA reads TGTGCCAGTAGCTCGCGATTTGGTGGCTACACCTTC. The chain uses TRBV19 and TRBJ1-2; no firm D call. CDR1 LNHDA and CDR2 SQIVND come from the germline V gene (reference sequence). Trimming shortened V by 6 bases and J by 7 bases, and 12 bases separated the two germline ends. The CDR3 runs to 12 residues.

The V and J genes are TRBV6-5 and TRBJ1-1; 9 positions match TRBD1. The CDR3 extends over 12 amino acids. Looked up from germline, CDR1 is MNHEY and CDR2 is SVGAGI. Trimming at V came to 4 bases and at J to 12 bases, leaving 6 bases not matched to a gene. The CDR3 sequence is CASSWGQGGTFF. The CDR3 DNA sequence: TGTGCCAGCAGTTGGGGACAGGGAGGAACTTTCTTT.

The genes are TRBV19 and TRBJ1-2, with 9 nucleotides matching TRBD1. V lost 2 bases to trimming and J lost 4 bases; unmatched junction nucleotides: 5. In germline, CDR1 is LNHDA, CDR2 SQIVND (reference sequence). The CDR3 sequence is 15 residues long. The CDR3 is CASSISGTGTYGYTF. The CDR3 DNA follows: TGTGCCAGTAGTATATCCGGGACAGGGACCTATGGCTACACCTTC.

This clone has a single count. The CDR3 loop is CSARTRDEAFF. The CDR3 DNA is TGCAGTGCTAGGACACGAGATGAAGCTTTCTTT. This chain connects TRBV20-1 to TRBJ1-1; D is unclear. V was trimmed by 3 bases and J by 7 bases, leaving 9 bases between them. This CDR3 region has 11 residues. The germline CDR1 and CDR2 sequences are DFQATT and SNEGSKA (reference sequence).

The genes are TRBV2 and TRBJ1-2, with D uncertain. V lost 6 bases, J lost 8 bases, and 16 bases lay in between. This CDR3 region has 13 residues. Germline values: CDR1 SNHLY, CDR2 FYNNEI. This CDR3 is CASSVHRSGGYTF. CDR3 DNA: TGTGCCAGCAGCGTCCATAGGAGTGGAGGCTACACCTTC.

The CDR3 DNA sequence: TGTGCCAGCAGCTTAGGCTATGGGACAGGGGGCTTGGTAGATACGCAGTATTTT. Residues: CASSLGYGTGGLVDTQYF. The chain employs TRBV13 and TRBJ2-3, with 12 bases lining up with TRBD1. The trim removed 0 bases at V and 5 bases at J, leaving 9 bases unmatched. The germline V gene has CDR1 PRHDT and CDR2 FYEKMQ (reference sequence). This CDR3 is 18 amino acids long.

J is TRBJ2-5 and V is TRBV3-1 (or the pseudogene TRBV3-2); D is possibly TRBD1 (5 bases). The CDR3 is 13 residues long. Between the trimmed V and J ends, which lost 3 bases and 4 bases, there was a span of 9 bases. The germline V gene has CDR1 LGHDT and CDR2 YNNKEL (reference sequence). In DNA form, the CDR3 reads TGTGCCAGCAGCCAGGTGGGGCGAGAGACCCAGTACTTC. Encoded protein: CASSQVGRETQYF.

The chain couples TRBV7-8 to TRBJ2-5; 10 bases are a match to TRBD2. The CDR3 runs 16 residues. The ends lost 1 base at V and 2 bases at J; junction bases unmatched: 4. CDR1 is SGHVS, CDR2 FQNEAQ, per germline. The CDR3: CASSLGVAGGQETQYF. In nucleotides, the CDR3 is TGTGCCAGCAGCTTAGGGGTAGCGGGGGGTCAAGAGACCCAGTACTTC.

This clone was detected once. The CDR3 reads CARPGYRARDSNQPQHF. The CDR3 region has the DNA TGTGCCCGCCCTGGCTACCGGGCCCGGGACAGTAATCAGCCCCAGCATTTT. The V call is TRBV25-1, the J call TRBJ1-5, with 7 bases fitting TRBD1. With V trimmed by 11 bases and J by 4 bases, 20 bases remained unmatched. CDR3 length equals 17 residues. Per germline, CDR1 MGHDK and CDR2 SYGVNS. The complete variable domain, with remaining parts taken from reference TRBV25-1 and TRBJ1-5, reads EADIYQTPRYLVIGTGKKITLECSQTMGHDKMYWYQQDPGMELHLIHYSYGVNSTEKGDLSSESTVSRIRTEHFPLTLESARPSHTSQYLCARPGYRARDSNQPQHFGDGTRLSIL.

This chain joins TRBV29-1 and TRBJ2-1; D is unresolved. This CDR3 region has 10 residues. CDR1 and CDR2 (germline): SQVTM, ANQGSEA. V shed 4 bases and J shed 9 bases, with 7 bases lying between them. This CDR3 reads CSVAIGEQFF. The CDR3 DNA is TGCAGCGTTGCGATCGGTGAGCAGTTCTTC.

The gene calls are TRBV24-1 and TRBJ2-1, with 7 positions matching TRBD1. CDR1 and CDR2 (germline): KGHDR, SFDVKD. Trimming at V came to 5 bases and at J to 6 bases, leaving 12 bases not matched to a gene. The CDR3 consists of 16 residues. The CDR3 bases are TGTGCCACCAGTGTAGGCGGTGGGACAGTACCCAATGAGCAGTTCTTC. Its protein product is CATSVGGGTVPNEQFF.

On this clone itself: Other DNA sequences from this sample encode an identical CDR3 as well. The V gene is TRBV12-3 or TRBV12-4, the J gene TRBJ2-7; tentatively, D is TRBD2 (6 bases). The length of the CDR3 is 13 residues. The ends were cut back, 3 bases at V and 0 bases at J, with 6 bases in the middle. The CDR3 protein is CASSLGGSYEQYV. The CDR3 DNA sequence: TGTGCCAGCAGTTTGGGGGGCTCCTACGAGCAGTACGTC.

The chain uses TRBV5-1 and TRBJ1-4; the match to TRBD1 covers 7 bases. The CDR3 runs 16 residues. V was pared by 1 base and J by 4 bases, with 7 bases of the junction left unmatched. CDR1 is SGHRS, CDR2 YFSETQ, per germline. In DNA form, the CDR3 reads TGCGCCAGCAGCTTGTCCCCCCAGGGGGGTAATGAAAAACTGTTTTTT. It is translated as CASSLSPQGGNEKLFF.

V and J are TRBV12-5 and TRBJ1-1; no definite D call. Germline V gene lookup returns CDR1 LGHNT and CDR2 FRNRAP. Between the trimmed V and J ends, which lost 8 bases and 0 bases, there was a span of 4 bases. The CDR3 consists of 11 residues. The CDR3 sequence is CASLLNTEAFF. CDR3 in DNA: TGTGCTAGTCTTCTGAACACTGAAGCTTTCTTT. The full variable domain, its missing parts supplied by reference TRBV12-5 and TRBJ1-1, is DARVTQTPRHKVTEMGQEVTMRCQPILGHNTVFWYRQTMMQGLELLAYFRNRAPLDDSGMPKDRFSAEMPDATLATLKIQPSEPRDSAVYFCASLLNTEAFFGQGTRLTVV.

J is TRBJ2-1 and V is TRBV7-2, with D possibly matching TRBD2 (7 bases). There are 17 residues in the CDR3. Germline CDR1 and CDR2: SGHTA and FQGNSA. The V gene lost 4 bases and the J gene lost 6 bases, with 22 bases spanning the gap. The CDR3 loop is CASSSPGGGGASNEQFF. CDR3 in DNA: TGTGCCAGCAGCTCCCCTGGGGGTGGGGGGGCTAGCAATGAGCAGTTCTTC.

The chain joins TRBV30 to TRBJ1-2; D is possibly TRBD1 (5 bases). This CDR3 spans 12 amino acids. The germline V gene encodes CDR1 GTSNPN and CDR2 SVGIG (reference sequence). Trimming took off 5 bases at V and 5 bases at J, with 12 bases between the two ends. The CDR3 sequence is CAWLAGPYGYTF. The CDR3 nucleotides read TGTGCCTGGTTGGCGGGACCTTATGGCTACACCTTC.

The chain employs TRBV28 and TRBJ1-2; 8 nucleotides line up with TRBD1. Per germline, CDR1 MDHEN and CDR2 SYDVKM. The CDR3 loop spans 14 amino acids. The junction had 9 bases not matched to a gene; V was cut back by 8 bases and J by 4 bases. CDR3 in DNA: TGTGCCAGCGGCTCGACAGGGGCGAGCTATGGCTACACCTTC. Translation gives CASGSTGASYGYTF.

The chain employs TRBV7-9 and TRBJ2-5; D may be TRBD2 (6 bases). Germline loops: CDR1 SEHNR, CDR2 FQNEAQ (reference sequence). V dropped 3 bases and J dropped 5 bases, with 10 bases sitting between them. This CDR3 spans 13 amino acids. As DNA, the CDR3 is TGTGCCAGCAGCTTTGCAGGGAGGGAGACCCAGTACTTC. It encodes CASSFAGRETQYF.

The rearrangement links TRBV18 to TRBJ2-3; 8 bases line up with TRBD1. Germline CDR1 is KGHSH and CDR2 is LQKENI. V was clipped by 5 bases and J by 3 bases; unmatched bases: 7. The CDR3 is made up of 15 amino acids. The DNA for the CDR3 is TGTGCCAGCTCAACTTACAGGACAGGGACAGATACGCAGTATTTT. This translates into CASSTYRTGTDTQYF.

This chain connects TRBV7-9 to TRBJ2-5; 8 bases match TRBD1. This CDR3 is built from 14 residues. V was pared by 4 bases and J by 4 bases, with 5 bases of the junction left unmatched. CDR1 and CDR2 from the germline V gene are SEHNR and FQNEAQ (reference sequence). The chain's CDR3 is CASSSRGLGETQYF. The CDR3 DNA follows: TGTGCCAGCAGCTCCAGGGGGCTAGGAGAGACCCAGTACTTC.

This sequence joins TRBV6-6 and TRBJ2-1; perhaps TRBD2 as D (6 bases). Trimming pared 7 bases from V and 6 bases from J, leaving 16 bases between. From germline, CDR1 is MNHNY and CDR2 SVGAGI (reference sequence). The CDR3 has 14 residues. The CDR3, as DNA: TGTGCCAGCACCTACGGGACTCTGAGCAATGAGCAGTTCTTC. It specifies CASTYGTLSNEQFF.

V gene TRBV6-5 combines with J gene TRBJ2-7, with 9 bases fitting TRBD1. With 2 bases clipped from V and 5 bases from J, the junction kept 7 bases outside the gene matches. Per germline, CDR1 MNHEY and CDR2 SVGAGI. The length of the CDR3 is 15 residues. The CDR3 reads CASSYLGQGMDEQYF. The CDR3 DNA is TGTGCCAGCAGTTACCTGGGACAGGGTATGGACGAGCAGTACTTC.

The chain links TRBV5-4 to TRBJ2-3, with a weak D call TRBD2 (5 bases). CDR3 size: 13 residues. Germline values: CDR1 SGHNT, CDR2 YYREEE (reference sequence). The V end was cut by 0 bases, the J end by 6 bases, with 8 bases between. The CDR3 nucleotides read TGTGCCAGCAGCTTGGTCGGGGAGGATACGCAGTATTTT. Translating gives CASSLVGEDTQYF.

The J gene is TRBJ1-1, the V gene TRBV7-8, with a tentative D call TRBD1 (5 bases). Trimming stripped 5 bases from V and 2 bases from J, with 15 bases between. This CDR3 is 15 amino acids long. Looked up from germline, CDR1 is SGHVS and CDR2 is FQNEAQ. The CDR3 region has the DNA TGTGCCAGCAGCGCTCCGGGACTTCCTAACACTGAAGCTTTCTTT. As protein: CASSAPGLPNTEAFF.

CDR3: CASSQDVGTGGTEAFF. The DNA for the CDR3 is TGCGCCAGCAGCCAAGATGTAGGGACAGGGGGTACTGAAGCTTTCTTT. This chain uses TRBV4-1 with TRBJ1-1; TRBD1 aligns across 11 bases. The CDR3 spans 16 residues. Losses at the gene ends were 0 bases for V and 5 bases for J; bases not matched to a gene: 5. CDR1 MGHRA and CDR2 YSYEKL come from the germline V gene.

This sequence joins TRBV15 and TRBJ1-2, with TRBD1 identical over 7 bases. Germline assignment: CDR1 LNHNV and CDR2 YYDKDF (reference sequence). Trimming cost V 1 base and J 2 bases; bases outside gene matches: 13. The CDR3 is 18 amino acids. The CDR3 nucleotides are TGTGCCACCAGCAGAGTAGAGGTCTCACCGGGACAGAACTATGGCTACACCTTC. Translated, it gives CATSRVEVSPGQNYGYTF. Supplemented by reference TRBV15 and TRBJ1-2, the full variable domain reads DAMVIQNPRYQVTQFGKPVTLSCSQTLNHNVMYWYQQKSSQAPKLLFHYYDKDFNNEADTPDNFQSRRPNTSFCFLDIRSPGLGDTAMYLCATSRVEVSPGQNYGYTFGSGTRLTVV.